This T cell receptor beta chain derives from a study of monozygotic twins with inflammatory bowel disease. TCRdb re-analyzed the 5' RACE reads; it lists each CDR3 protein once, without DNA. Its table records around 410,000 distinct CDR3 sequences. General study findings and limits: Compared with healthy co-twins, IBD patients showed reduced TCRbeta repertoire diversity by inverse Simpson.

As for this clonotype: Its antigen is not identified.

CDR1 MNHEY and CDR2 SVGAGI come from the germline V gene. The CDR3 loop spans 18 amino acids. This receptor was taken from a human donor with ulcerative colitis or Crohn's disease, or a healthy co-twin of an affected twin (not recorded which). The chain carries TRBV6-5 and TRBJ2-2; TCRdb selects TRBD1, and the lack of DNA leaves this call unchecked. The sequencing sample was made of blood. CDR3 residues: CASSYGPAGEGYTGELFF.